Listed here is a single T cell receptor (beta chain). The antigen is undetermined. This specimen comes from a study of shared clonotypes between healthy human individuals. Findings of the study overall: Non-shared clonotypes were found to have lower generation probabilities than the clonotypes that were shared by all four of the sorted-subset donors. Around 5% was the fraction of naive CD4 clonotypes found shared across a few donors.

Replicate PCRs for sorted subsets used approximately 220 ng DNA; this equaled 30,000 to 35,000 T cell genomes. Sequencing used immunoSEQ multiplex PCR; TCRdb keeps in-frame clones, though not all of them. This sample has roughly 2.4 million clones, with approximately 94% found just once. Germline values: CDR1 LNHDA, CDR2 SQIVND (reference sequence). This CDR3 has 15 amino acids. V was clipped by 5 bases and J by 2 bases; unmatched bases: 4. The sequencing sample was made of naive CD4+ T cells sorted from blood. Subset denoted: CD45RA+ positively selected. The receptor was derived from a man aged 18 to 29 in good health. J is TRBJ1-4 and V is TRBV19; 8 bases line up with TRBD1. CDR3 nucleotide sequence: TGTGCCAGTAGTCCACGACAGGGGACTAATGAAAAACTGTTTTTT. This codes for CASSPRQGTNEKLFF.